The 16 T cell receptor beta chains below come from one sample, sequenced in a study of T-cell reconstitution after alpha-beta-depleted transplantation in children. Unique molecular identifiers featured in how the TCRbeta library was prepared. A single record per CDR3 protein comes from TCRdb applying MiXCR to the PCR reads. This sample has 700,000 to 950,000 distinct CDR3 sequences; 16% occur once, and the top ten carry approximately 4.5%. Material: PBMCs, mostly from graft donor cells, obtained 360 days after TCRalphabeta/CD19-depleted stem cell transplant. The source is a male patient younger than 18 who had a stem cell transplant for acute lymphoblastic leukemia, so the T cells may come from the graft donor.

This chain connects TRBV28 to TRBJ1-5; D uncertain. CDR3 length: 14 amino acids. Germline V CDR1 and CDR2: MDHEN, SYDVKM. Trimming took off 1 base at V and 7 bases at J, with 11 bases between the two ends. CDR3 sequence reads: CASSLSTGYQPQHF. The CDR3 nucleotides are TGTGCCAGCAGTTTATCGACGGGGTACCAGCCCCAGCATTTT.

In its sample, this clonotype was seen many times. The V and J genes are TRBV7-8 and TRBJ2-3; 11 bases line up with TRBD2. V was pared by 2 bases and J by 3 bases, with 4 bases of the junction left unmatched. The CDR3 loop spans 16 amino acids. In germline, CDR1 is SGHVS, CDR2 FQNEAQ. The CDR3 here is CASSLTSGRETDTQYF. The CDR3 bases are TGTGCCAGCAGCTTAACTAGCGGGAGAGAGACAGATACGCAGTATTTT.

The V call is TRBV10-1, the J call TRBJ2-3, with TRBD2 matching 8 bases. J gave up 1 base and V 0 bases, and 0 bases lay outside the gene matches. The CDR3 is made up of 15 amino acids. Germline CDR1 WNHNN, CDR2 SYGVQD (reference sequence). CDR3 coding DNA: TGCGCCAGCAGTGAGTCTAGCGGGGGCACAGATACGCAGTATTTT. Amino acids: CASSESSGGTDTQYF.

This clonotype was picked up many times. The chain combines TRBV6-1 with TRBJ2-7, with TRBD1 as a possible D gene (5 bases). The CDR3 is 13 amino acids. The germline gives CDR1 MNHNS, CDR2 SASEGT. Trimming removed 2 bases at V and 1 base at J, with 6 bases between. The CDR3 bases are TGTGCCAGCAGTGAACACAGGTCCTACGAGCAGTACTTC. Translating gives CASSEHRSYEQYF.

This clonotype appeared a few times. V and J are TRBV2 and TRBJ1-1, with D perhaps matching TRBD1 (6 bases). Deletions cut 6 bases from V and 0 bases from J, with 11 bases between. Looked up from germline, CDR1 is SNHLY and CDR2 is FYNNEI. The CDR3 runs to 14 residues. DNA for the CDR3: TGTGCCAGCAGCAAGGACAGTATGAACACTGAAGCTTTCTTT. Translation: CASSKDSMNTEAFF.

The chain carries TRBV24-1 and TRBJ2-3; 13 bases fit TRBD2. Germline V gene sequence: CDR1 KGHDR, CDR2 SFDVKD. V lost 3 bases to trimming and J lost 3 bases; unmatched junction nucleotides: 2. This CDR3 comprises 16 residues. The CDR3, as DNA: TGTGCCACCAGTGATCCGACTAGCGGGGGGACAGATACGCAGTATTTT. This gives the protein CATSDPTSGGTDTQYF.

This chain joins TRBV18 and TRBJ2-3; D is possibly TRBD2 (6 bases). CDR1 and CDR2 (germline): KGHSH, LQKENI. V gave up 1 base and J gave up 1 base, with 9 bases separating them. The CDR3 covers 15 residues. The CDR3 DNA is TGTGCCAGCTCACCACGGGTAGCGGGCACAGATACGCAGTATTTT. Translating gives CASSPRVAGTDTQYF.

V and J are TRBV10-3 and TRBJ1-2, with D tentatively TRBD1 (6 bases). The germline gives CDR1 ENHRY, CDR2 SYGVKD. The V gene lost 6 bases and the J gene lost 6 bases, with 14 bases spanning the gap. The CDR3 is 13 residues long. The CDR3 here is CAISPRDIDGYTF. The CDR3 nucleotides read TGTGCCATCAGCCCCCGGGACATTGATGGCTACACCTTC.

At least ten counts were recorded for this clonotype. V gene TRBV11-1 combines with J gene TRBJ1-1, with 8 bases aligning to TRBD1. CDR3 length: 19 residues. Germline CDR1 reads SGHAT; CDR2 reads FQDESV (reference sequence). Trimming at V came to 3 bases and at J to 1 base, leaving 16 bases not matched to a gene. CDR3 sequence: CASSFFLRGRGQGNTEAFF. For the CDR3, the DNA is TGTGCCAGCAGCTTTTTCCTACGGGGCAGGGGGCAGGGGAACACTGAAGCTTTCTTT.

The V gene is TRBV7-6, the J gene TRBJ2-1; D remains unclear. Trimming pared 2 bases from V and 0 bases from J, leaving 5 bases between. The germline V gene has CDR1 SGHVS and CDR2 FNYEAQ. This CDR3 has 14 residues. CDR3 DNA: TGTGCCAGCAGCTTACTTGTCTCCTACAATGAGCAGTTCTTC. Its translation: CASSLLVSYNEQFF.

This clonotype was counted many times. The V call is TRBV4-2, the J call TRBJ2-3, with 14 positions matching TRBD2. The CDR3 covers 19 residues. J was trimmed by 2 bases and V by 4 bases; bases with no gene match: 11. Germline V gene data show CDR1 as LGHNA and CDR2 as YNFKEQ. Written as DNA, the CDR3 is TGTGCCAGCAGCCGACTAGCGGGAGGGCCTCGAGGATTCACAGATACGCAGTATTTT. Its protein product is CASSRLAGGPRGFTDTQYF.

This clonotype was counted only a few times. The chain carries TRBV5-1 and TRBJ2-1; tentatively, D is TRBD2 (6 bases). V shed 0 bases and J shed 6 bases, with 10 bases lying between them. CDR3 size: 14 residues. Germline CDR1 reads SGHRS; CDR2 reads YFSETQ. CDR3 protein: CASSLGGRSNEQFF. The CDR3 DNA reads as TGCGCCAGCAGCTTGGGGGGGAGGAGCAATGAGCAGTTCTTC.

There are a few counts of this clonotype. The chain recombines TRBV7-7 with TRBJ2-3; 9 nucleotides align to TRBD2. Per germline, CDR1 SSHAT and CDR2 FNYEAQ (reference sequence). Unmatched junction bases numbered 10, after V lost 0 bases and J lost 0 bases. The CDR3 runs 19 residues. CDR3 nucleotide sequence: TGTGCCAGCAGCTTAGCCGTGACTAGCGGCTCCTCTAGCACAGATACGCAGTATTTT. Translated: CASSLAVTSGSSSTDTQYF.

The table lists this clonotype with a few counts. The rearrangement uses TRBV3-1 and TRBJ2-1; 10 bases map to TRBD2. The CDR3 spans 15 residues. CDR1 and CDR2 (germline): LGHDT, YNNKEL (reference sequence). Trimming at V came to 3 bases and at J to 8 bases, leaving 7 bases not matched to a gene. The CDR3 DNA is TGTGCCAGCAGCCACCTAGCGGGAGTTAGGGATGAGCAGTTCTTC. It yields the protein CASSHLAGVRDEQFF.

In DNA, the CDR3 is TGTGCCAGCAGCGTAGATGGGCACTTTTCCTACGAGCAGTACTTC. This encodes CASSVDGHFSYEQYF. The chain joins TRBV9 to TRBJ2-7; D remains ambiguous. Per germline, CDR1 SGDLS and CDR2 YYNGEE. The CDR3 totals 15 residues. Trimming removed 0 bases from V and 1 base from J, with 11 bases in between. Together with reference TRBV9 and TRBJ2-7, the CDR3 gives the full variable domain: DSGVTQTPKHLITATGQRVTLRCSPRSGDLSVYWYQQSLDQGLQFLIQYYNGEERAKGNILERFSAQQFPDLHSELNLSSLELGDSALYFCASSVDGHFSYEQYFGPGTRLTVT.

This clonotype was seen ten or more times. This chain uses TRBV7-9 with TRBJ2-6, with 9 positions matching TRBD1. Germline V gene data show CDR1 as SEHNR and CDR2 as FQNEAQ (reference sequence). V was pared by 1 base and J by 2 bases, with 0 bases of the junction left unmatched. The CDR3 loop spans 16 amino acids. CDR3 sequence (DNA): TGTGCCAGCAGCTTAGGGACAGGGGCTGGGGCCAACGTCCTGACTTTC. This encodes CASSLGTGAGANVLTF.